This T cell receptor beta chain was obtained from a study of PD-L1 blockade in urothelial cancer. The wider study: Across blood samples, T cells had a median count of approximately 130,000.

Time point meaning: pretreatment peripheral blood. The germline gives CDR1 SGDLS, CDR2 YYNGEE. CDR3 length equals 15 residues. The V gene end was trimmed by 3 bases and the J gene end by 6 bases; junction bases not matched to a gene: 11. Method: immunoSEQ multiplex PCR; TCRdb's copy keeps in-frame clones and lacks some. In the table there are over 100,000 clones, about four fifths of which are singletons. The TCR was taken from a man aged 45-60 years with urothelial cancer. The chain combines TRBV9 with TRBJ1-1; 7 nucleotides line up with TRBD1. The sequencing used PBMCs, collected around atezolizumab (anti-PD-L1) treatment. Here the CDR3 DNA reads TGTGCCAGCAGCGAGGGGGCGTACCGGATCTCTGAAGCTTTCTTT. This translates into CASSEGAYRISEAFF. Together with reference TRBV9 and TRBJ1-1, the CDR3 gives the full variable domain: DSGVTQTPKHLITATGQRVTLRCSPRSGDLSVYWYQQSLDQGLQFLIQYYNGEERAKGNILERFSAQQFPDLHSELNLSSLELGDSALYFCASSEGAYRISEAFFGQGTRLTVV.